This TCR beta chain was captured by sequencing in a study of blood T cell repertoires in COVID-19. On the study more broadly: T cells, B-cell-depleted T cells, or PBMCs provided the cDNA or gDNA that served as material.

The ends lost 6 bases at V and 7 bases at J; junction bases unmatched: 6. Germline V gene sequence: CDR1 MNHEY, CDR2 SVGEGT. The CDR3 sequence is 15 residues long. Using immunoSEQ multiplex PCR, the repertoire was profiled, and TCRdb retains in-frame clones only, with some absent. The table has roughly 87,000 clones, roughly 78% seen once. Sequenced sample: peripheral blood. The chain employs TRBV6-2 or TRBV6-3 and TRBJ1-6; TRBD1 aligns across 10 bases. This clonotype originated in a woman older than 75 with acute or convalescent COVID-19. This chain's CDR3 is CASSRGDRGNSPLHF. CDR3 DNA: TGTGCCAGCAGCCGTGGGGACAGGGGAAATTCACCCCTCCACTTT.